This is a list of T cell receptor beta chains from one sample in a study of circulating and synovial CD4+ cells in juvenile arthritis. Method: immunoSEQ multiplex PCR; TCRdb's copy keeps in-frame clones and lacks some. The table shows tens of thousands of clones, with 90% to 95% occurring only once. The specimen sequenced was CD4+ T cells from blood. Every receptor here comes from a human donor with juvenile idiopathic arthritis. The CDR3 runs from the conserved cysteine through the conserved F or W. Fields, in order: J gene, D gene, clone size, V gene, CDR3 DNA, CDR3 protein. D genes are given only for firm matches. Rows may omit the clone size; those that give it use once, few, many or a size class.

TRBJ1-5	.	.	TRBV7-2	TGTGCCAGCAGCTTAGTACAGGGTGGTCAGCCCCAGCATTTT	CASSLVQGGQPQHF
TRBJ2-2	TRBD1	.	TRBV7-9	TGTGCCAGCAGCTTCGGAGACAGGGCCACCGGGGAGCTGTTTTTT	CASSFGDRATGELFF
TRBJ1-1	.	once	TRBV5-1	TGCGCCAGCTCCGCGGGGCCCCTGAACACTGAAGCTTTCTTT	CASSAGPLNTEAFF
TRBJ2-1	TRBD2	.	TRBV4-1	TGCGCCAGCAGCCAAGATCGGGGTAGCGGGGGAGTCTACAATGAGCAGTTCTTC	CASSQDRGSGGVYNEQFF
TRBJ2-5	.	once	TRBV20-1	TGCAGTGCTACCGTGGAGACCCAGTACTTC	CSATVETQYF
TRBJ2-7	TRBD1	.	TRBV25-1	TGTGCCAGCAGCCCGTACCTGGGACAGGGGGCGCGCGAGCAGTACTTC	CASSPYLGQGAREQYF
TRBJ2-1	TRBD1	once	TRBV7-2	TGTGCCAGCAGCGTACAGGGGGCCTCCTACAATGAGCAGTTCTTC	CASSVQGASYNEQFF
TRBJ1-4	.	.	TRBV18	TGTGCCAGCTCACCACCGGGGTCCCCGGGGACTCTTAAAGAAAAACTGTTTTTT	CASSPPGSPGTLKEKLFF
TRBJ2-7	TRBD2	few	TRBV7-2	TGTGCCAGCAGCTTAAAAGGCTCTAGCGGGGGTCACGAGCAGTACTTC	CASSLKGSSGGHEQYF
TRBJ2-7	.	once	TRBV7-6	TGTGCCAGCAGCTTAGGCGGCCAGGGGCGGAACGAGCAGTACTTC	CASSLGGQGRNEQYF
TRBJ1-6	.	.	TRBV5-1	TGCGCCAGCAGCCGGACGGACTCCTATAATTCCCCCCTCCACTTT	CASSRTDSYNSPLHF
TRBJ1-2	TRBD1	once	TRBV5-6	TGTGCCAGCAGCCCGGTGCGGACAGGAAACTATGGCTACACCTTC	CASSPVRTGNYGYTF
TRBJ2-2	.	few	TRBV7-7	TGTGCTAGCAGCTTACAGGAGAACACCGGGGAGCTGTTTTTT	CASSLQENTGELFF
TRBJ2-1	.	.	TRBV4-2	TGTGCCAGCAGCCAAGAATCCTTCAATGAGCAGTTCTTC	CASSQESFNEQFF
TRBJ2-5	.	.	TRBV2	TGTGCCAGCAGTGCCCTGGACTATCCAGAGACCCAGTACTTC	CASSALDYPETQYF
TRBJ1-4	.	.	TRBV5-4	TGTGCCAGCAGCAGCGGGACAAGCAATGAAAAACTGTTTTTT	CASSSGTSNEKLFF
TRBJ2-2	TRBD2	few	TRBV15	TGTGCCACCAGCAGACGTCCTAGCGGGGGGGCCACCGGGGAGCTGTTTTTT	CATSRRPSGGATGELFF
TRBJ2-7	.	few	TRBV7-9	TGTGCCAGCAGCCTCCAACAGGGATTC	CASSLQQGF
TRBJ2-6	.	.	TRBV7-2	TGTGCCAGCAGCCAAGGGGGCTCTGGGGCCAACGTCCTGACTTTC	CASSQGGSGANVLTF
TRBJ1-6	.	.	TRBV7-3	TGTGCCAGCAGCTTAACAGGGGTGAGTGATTCACCCCTCCACTTT	CASSLTGVSDSPLHF
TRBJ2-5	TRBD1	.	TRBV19	TGTGCCAGTAGGAGGGGGCCCCAAGAGACCCAGTACTTC	CASRRGPQETQYF
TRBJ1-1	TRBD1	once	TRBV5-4	TGTGCCAGCAGCGGGGGACAGGTGAACACTGAAGCTTTCTTT	CASSGGQVNTEAFF
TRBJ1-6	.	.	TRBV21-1	TGTGCCAGCAGCAAAGGAGGCCAGCTACATAATTCACCCCTCCACTTT	CASSKGGQLHNSPLHF
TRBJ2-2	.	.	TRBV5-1	TGCGCCAGCAGCGACGCTAGGGGGACCGGGGAGCTGTTTTTT	CASSDARGTGELFF
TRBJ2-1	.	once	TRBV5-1	TGCGCCAGCAGCCCTGGCCAGGGGAGCTCCTACAATGAGCAGTTCTTC	CASSPGQGSSYNEQFF
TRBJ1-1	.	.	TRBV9	TGTGCCAGCAGCGGCAGGCACATGAACACTGAAGCTTTCTTT	CASSGRHMNTEAFF
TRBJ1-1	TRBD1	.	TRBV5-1	TGCGCCAGCAGCTTCACAGGGGGAAACACTGAAGCTTTCTTT	CASSFTGGNTEAFF
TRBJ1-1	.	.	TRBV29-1	TGCAGCGTTGCTCTTACGTTTTTAGCTGAAGCTTTCTTT	CSVALTFLAEAFF
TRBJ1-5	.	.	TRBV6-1	TGTGCCAGCAGTGAAGGGGGCCTATTCAATCAGCCCCAGCATTTT	CASSEGGLFNQPQHF
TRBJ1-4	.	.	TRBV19	TGTGCCAGTAGTATAGATATAAGGGGCTTCGATGAAAAACTGTTTTTT	CASSIDIRGFDEKLFF
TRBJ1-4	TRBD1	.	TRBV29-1	TGCAGCGTCCGACAGGGCTATAATGAAAAACTGTTTTTT	CSVRQGYNEKLFF
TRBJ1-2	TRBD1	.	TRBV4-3	TGCGCCAGCAGCCAAGGACAGGGGACTTATGGCTACACCTTC	CASSQGQGTYGYTF
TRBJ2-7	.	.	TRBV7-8	TGTGCCAGCAGCTTAGAGGGGCGCGCCTACGAGCAGTACTTC	CASSLEGRAYEQYF
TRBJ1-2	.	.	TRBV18	TGTGCCAGCTCACCAGCCGCAGGACTATATGGCTACACCTTC	CASSPAAGLYGYTF
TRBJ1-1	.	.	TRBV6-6	TGTGCCAGCAGTTACTCCTTTGACACTGAAGCTTTCTTT	CASSYSFDTEAFF
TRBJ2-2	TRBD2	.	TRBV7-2	TGTGCCAGCAGCCTGGAACGAAGCGGGGGGTCGAACACCGGGGAGCTGTTTTTT	CASSLERSGGSNTGELFF
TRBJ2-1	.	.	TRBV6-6	TGTGCCAGCGCGCCTTTCACGGGACTGCTTTTCAATGAGCAGTTCTTC	CASAPFTGLLFNEQFF
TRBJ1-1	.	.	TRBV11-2	TGTGCCAGCAGCTTCAGGGACACTGAAGCTTTCTTT	CASSFRDTEAFF
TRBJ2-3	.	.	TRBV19	TGTGCCAGTAGGGGGCTAGGTCCCACAGATACGCAGTATTTT	CASRGLGPTDTQYF
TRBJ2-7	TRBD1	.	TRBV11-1	TGTGCCAGCAGCCATACGACAGGGGCCCACGAGCAGTACTTC	CASSHTTGAHEQYF
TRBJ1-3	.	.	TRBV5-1	TGCGCCAGCAGCTTGGTAGGGGAAGAGTCTGGAAACACCATATATTTT	CASSLVGEESGNTIYF
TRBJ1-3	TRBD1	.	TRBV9	TGTGCCAGCAGCGTAGAGACAGGGGCTGGAAACACCATATATTTT	CASSVETGAGNTIYF
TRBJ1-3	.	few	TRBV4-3	TGCGCCAGCAGCCAACTAGGGGGTACTGGAAACACCATATATTTT	CASSQLGGTGNTIYF
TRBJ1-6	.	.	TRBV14	TGTGCCAGCAGCCAAGAGGGAGATCTACCCCTCCACTTT	CASSQEGDLPLHF
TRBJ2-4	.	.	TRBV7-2	TGTGCCAGCAGCTTAAAAATGTCACTTCTAGCCAAAAACATTCAGTACTTC	CASSLKMSLLAKNIQYF
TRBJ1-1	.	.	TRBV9	TGTGCCAGCAGCGTAGGGGGGGACACTGAAGCTTTCTTT	CASSVGGDTEAFF
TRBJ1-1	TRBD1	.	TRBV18	TGTGCCAGCTCACACAGGGGGCTGAACACTGAAGCTTTCTTT	CASSHRGLNTEAFF
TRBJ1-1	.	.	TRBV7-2	TGTGCCAGCAGCTTATCGGGGACTGAAGCTTTCTTT	CASSLSGTEAFF